This is a list of T cell receptor beta chains from one sample in a study of cytomegalovirus exposure and HLA in healthy donors. Libraries were prepared by immunoSEQ multiplex PCR; TCRdb keeps only in-frame clonotypes and omits some of them. The table lists approximately 170,000 clones, 80% of them singletons. The material sequenced was PBMCs. These receptors were taken from a human donor in good health. Each CDR3 is given with its conserved first and last residue. Fields, in order: J gene, D gene, clone size, CDR3 length, V gene, CDR3 protein, CDR3 DNA. The D gene is left open where the match is weak. Not all rows give a size; the values are once, few, many and, for expanded clones, a class.

J gene: TRBJ2-7; D gene: TRBD2; clone size: -; CDR3 length: 14; V gene: TRBV7-9; CDR3 protein: CASSFAGTSYEQYF; CDR3 DNA: TGTGCCAGCAGCTTCGCCGGGACTAGCTACGAGCAGTACTTC
J gene: TRBJ2-3; D gene: TRBD2; clone size: -; CDR3 length: 17; V gene: TRBV7-2; CDR3 protein: CASSPAAGTSGGNTQYF; CDR3 DNA: TGTGCCAGCAGCCCAGCTGCGGGGACTAGCGGAGGGAATACGCAGTATTTT
J gene: TRBJ2-1; D gene: TRBD2; clone size: -; CDR3 length: 16; V gene: TRBV10-3; CDR3 protein: CAISGLALSSYNEQFF; CDR3 DNA: TGTGCCATCAGCGGACTAGCGCTAAGCTCCTACAATGAGCAGTTCTTC
J gene: TRBJ1-6; D gene: -; clone size: few; CDR3 length: 14; V gene: TRBV11-2; CDR3 protein: CASSLAQVNSPLHF; CDR3 DNA: TGTGCCAGCAGCTTAGCGCAGGTTAATTCACCCCTCCACTTT
J gene: TRBJ1-5; D gene: -; clone size: -; CDR3 length: 14; V gene: TRBV4-3; CDR3 protein: CASSQDIREEPQHF; CDR3 DNA: TGCGCCAGCAGCCAAGACATCAGAGAGGAGCCCCAGCATTTT
J gene: TRBJ2-7; D gene: -; clone size: -; CDR3 length: 14; V gene: TRBV5-6; CDR3 protein: CASSARDTSYEQYF; CDR3 DNA: TGTGCCAGCAGCGCCCGGGACACCTCCTACGAGCAGTACTTC
J gene: TRBJ1-5; D gene: -; clone size: -; CDR3 length: 16; V gene: TRBV15; CDR3 protein: CATSPPDGGLGQPQHF; CDR3 DNA: TGTGCCACCAGCCCCCCGGACGGGGGTCTTGGGCAGCCCCAGCATTTT
J gene: TRBJ2-2; D gene: TRBD2; clone size: -; CDR3 length: 17; V gene: TRBV11-2; CDR3 protein: CASSSWTSGGLTGELFF; CDR3 DNA: TGTGCCAGCAGCTCTTGGACTAGCGGGGGCCTCACCGGGGAGCTGTTTTTT
J gene: TRBJ1-2; D gene: -; clone size: -; CDR3 length: 11; V gene: TRBV20-1; CDR3 protein: CSARGSYGYTF; CDR3 DNA: TGCAGTGCTAGGGGCAGCTATGGCTACACCTTC
J gene: TRBJ1-1; D gene: -; clone size: -; CDR3 length: 16; V gene: TRBV5-5; CDR3 protein: CASSLSGSRLNTEAFF; CDR3 DNA: TGTGCCAGCAGCTTATCGGGGAGCAGGCTGAACACTGAAGCTTTCTTT
J gene: TRBJ2-3; D gene: TRBD2; clone size: -; CDR3 length: 16; V gene: TRBV4-1; CDR3 protein: CASSQDGLASTDTQYF; CDR3 DNA: TGCGCCAGCAGCCAAGATGGACTAGCGAGCACAGATACGCAGTATTTT
J gene: TRBJ1-5; D gene: TRBD1; clone size: -; CDR3 length: 17; V gene: TRBV4-3; CDR3 protein: CASSQRNRDRVIQPQHF; CDR3 DNA: TGCGCCAGCAGCCAACGAAACCGGGACAGGGTAATCCAGCCCCAGCATTTT
J gene: TRBJ2-7; D gene: TRBD2; clone size: few; CDR3 length: 16; V gene: TRBV7-2; CDR3 protein: CASRMIAGDRTYEQYF; CDR3 DNA: TGTGCCAGCAGGATGATAGCGGGGGACCGGACCTACGAGCAGTACTTC
J gene: TRBJ1-4; D gene: -; clone size: -; CDR3 length: 14; V gene: TRBV7-9; CDR3 protein: CASSLERGNEKLFF; CDR3 DNA: TGTGCCAGCAGCTTAGAAAGGGGTAATGAAAAACTGTTTTTT
J gene: TRBJ2-7; D gene: TRBD1; clone size: -; CDR3 length: 15; V gene: TRBV6-1; CDR3 protein: CASKTAGQGTYEQYF; CDR3 DNA: TGTGCCAGCAAGACCGCGGGACAGGGAACCTACGAGCAGTACTTC
J gene: TRBJ1-1; D gene: -; clone size: few; CDR3 length: 14; V gene: TRBV10-3; CDR3 protein: CAIRSGQKNTEAFF; CDR3 DNA: TGTGCCATCAGGTCAGGACAGAAGAACACTGAAGCTTTCTTT